One sample yielded the 18 T cell receptor beta chains listed below, sequenced in a study of T cells in Graves' hyperthyroidism and ophthalmopathy. Amplification targeted TCR beta CDR3 regions from RNA transcripts. The HTBI primer set drove a first-round RT-PCR of the TCR CDR3. Each CDR3 protein gets one entry after TCRdb re-called the multiplex PCR reads with MiXCR. The sample carries 500,000 to 650,000 distinct CDR3 sequences, just under 20% recorded once. The sequenced sample was blood. The receptors stem from a man between 35 and 55 years old with Graves' ophthalmopathy.

The chain joins TRBV27 to TRBJ1-5; D may be TRBD1 (5 bases). The CDR3 consists of 14 residues. V was clipped by 5 bases and J by 5 bases, with 13 bases between them. Germline CDR1 and CDR2: MNHEY and SMNVEV (reference sequence). DNA for the CDR3: TGTGCCAGCAGTCGGGGCAGGGCTCATCAGCCCCAGCATTTT. Translation: CASSRGRAHQPQHF.

This sequence joins TRBV13 and TRBJ1-4; D uncertain. Trimming pared 5 bases from V and 7 bases from J, leaving 14 bases between. CDR3 length equals 14 residues. Germline CDR1 and CDR2: PRHDT and FYEKMQ (reference sequence). The CDR3 region has the DNA TGTGCCAGCAGCGTCCGACAAGAAGGTGAAAAACTGTTTTTT. It is translated as CASSVRQEGEKLFF.

This clonotype was seen only a few times. This rearrangement joins TRBV12-3 or TRBV12-4 to TRBJ1-6; TRBD1 matches 9 bases. This CDR3 has 14 amino acids. J was trimmed by 5 bases and V by 5 bases; bases with no gene match: 1. Written as DNA, the CDR3 is TGTGCCAGCAGTCGGACAGGGGATAATTCACCCCTCCACTTT. Its translation: CASSRTGDNSPLHF.

This clonotype was detected only a few times. This chain joins TRBV7-9 and TRBJ2-5; D possibly corresponds to TRBD1 (6 bases). CDR1 SEHNR and CDR2 FQNEAQ come from the germline V gene (reference sequence). The CDR3 has 15 residues. Trimming shortened V by 0 bases and J by 5 bases, and 13 bases separated the two germline ends. The CDR3 spells CASSLAGQLSETQYF. The CDR3 DNA reads TGTGCCAGCAGCTTAGCCGGACAGCTTTCGGAGACCCAGTACTTC.

The chain recombines TRBV27 with TRBJ2-5; no clear D gene. This CDR3 is 15 amino acids long. The V end lost 3 bases, the J end lost 5 bases, and 16 bases lay between the germline ends. Germline values: CDR1 MNHEY, CDR2 SMNVEV (reference sequence). The CDR3 loop is CASSFGPGDFETQYF. The CDR3 nucleotides are TGTGCCAGCAGTTTCGGACCCGGTGATTTCGAGACCCAGTACTTC.

The genes are TRBV11-2 and TRBJ2-7, with a possible D match to TRBD1 (5 bases). This CDR3 is 14 amino acids long. With 4 bases removed from V and 0 bases from J, the gap between germline ends came to 10 bases. Per germline, CDR1 SGHAT and CDR2 FQNNGV. CDR3 amino acids: CASSYPDNSYEQYF. The CDR3 bases are TGTGCCAGCAGCTATCCGGACAACTCCTACGAGCAGTACTTC.

The chain joins TRBV28 to TRBJ2-6; possible D gene TRBD1, 5 bases. CDR3 length: 20 residues. The V and J ends lost 5 bases and 3 bases respectively, with 26 bases between them. Germline V gene data show CDR1 as MDHEN and CDR2 as SYDVKM. The CDR3 here is CASSLERVTGRLDGANVLTF. As DNA, the CDR3 is TGTGCCAGCAGTCTTGAGCGTGTTACAGGTAGACTTGATGGGGCCAACGTCCTGACTTTC.

The rearrangement links TRBV5-1 to TRBJ2-1; TRBD2 is a possible D gene (6 bases). The CDR3 totals 18 residues. Trimming shortened V by 4 bases and J by 2 bases, and 22 bases separated the two germline ends. The germline V gene has CDR1 SGHRS and CDR2 YFSETQ. For the CDR3, the DNA is TGCGCCAGCAGCGAACCCCGGGGACTCCCAGGCCCCTACAATGAGCAGTTCTTC. It codes for CASSEPRGLPGPYNEQFF.

The table lists this clonotype with a few counts. The CDR3 spells CSASKRPSSYNEQFF. The CDR3 nucleotides read TGCAGTGCTAGTAAGCGACCTAGCTCCTACAATGAGCAGTTCTTC. The V and J genes are TRBV20-1 and TRBJ2-1; D is ambiguous. This CDR3 has 15 amino acids. CDR1 is DFQATT, CDR2 SNEGSKA, per germline (reference sequence). V lost 3 bases and J lost 0, with 12 bases in between.

This clonotype was counted a few times. This chain uses TRBV4-1 with TRBJ2-7; D is perhaps TRBD1 or TRBD2 (7 bases each). CDR3 length: 17 residues. The ends were cut back, 0 bases at V and 0 bases at J, with 15 bases in the middle. Germline loops: CDR1 MGHRA, CDR2 YSYEKL. CDR3 sequence (DNA): TGCGCCAGCAGCCAAGACGGGGGAGGGGGCCACTCCTACGAGCAGTACTTC. It specifies CASSQDGGGGHSYEQYF.

This clonotype was observed a few times. The V call is TRBV5-1, the J call TRBJ2-4; D possibly matches TRBD1 or TRBD2 (7 bases each). Per the germline V gene, CDR1 is SGHRS and CDR2 is YFSETQ. V was shortened by 4 bases and J by 3 bases, with 20 bases between the two germline ends. The CDR3 is made up of 17 amino acids. CDR3 amino acids: CASSPYSRGGGKNIQYF. The CDR3 nucleotides are TGCGCCAGCAGCCCATACTCCAGGGGGGGCGGCAAAAACATTCAGTACTTC.

The gene calls are TRBV11-2 and TRBJ1-6, with 7 nucleotides matching TRBD1. V gave up 2 bases and J gave up 7 bases; unmatched junction bases: 5. Germline assignment: CDR1 SGHAT and CDR2 FQNNGV. The CDR3 has 15 residues. DNA of the CDR3: TGTGCCAGCAGCTTATCCGGGACAGCGAATTCACCCCTCCACTTT. Residues: CASSLSGTANSPLHF.

This clonotype was found a few times. The CDR3 loop is CASSSYKEGSRAFF. For the CDR3, the DNA is TGTGCCAGCAGTTCTTATAAGGAGGGGTCTAGGGCTTTCTTT. The V gene is TRBV27, the J gene TRBJ1-1; TRBD1 is a possible D gene (5 bases). Germline V gene lookup returns CDR1 MNHEY and CDR2 SMNVEV (reference sequence). The ends were cut back, 4 bases at V and 11 bases at J, with 20 bases in the middle. This CDR3 is 14 amino acids long.

This clonotype was recorded at least ten times. V is TRBV7-3 and J is TRBJ2-3, with 9 bases aligning to TRBD2. The V gene end was trimmed by 5 bases and the J gene end by 0 bases; junction bases not matched to a gene: 3. CDR3 length equals 15 residues. The germline V gene has CDR1 SGHTA and CDR2 FQGTGA. CDR3 DNA: TGTGCCAGCAGCCCGGGGACTAGCAGCACAGATACGCAGTATTTT. It is translated as CASSPGTSSTDTQYF. The complete variable domain, with remaining parts taken from reference TRBV7-3 and TRBJ2-3, reads GAGVSQTPSNKVTEKGKYVELRCDPISGHTALYWYRQSLGQGPEFLIYFQGTGAADDSGLPNDRFFAVRPEGSVSTLKIQRTERGDSAVYLCASSPGTSSTDTQYFGPGTRLTVL.

The chain couples TRBV12-3 or TRBV12-4 to TRBJ2-4; 9 positions agree with TRBD1. The CDR3 has 17 residues. V trimming: 3 bases; J trimming: 2 bases; junction bases outside the gene matches: 8. Here the CDR3 reads CASSLAQGTGTKNIQYF. The CDR3 coding sequence is TGTGCCAGCAGTTTGGCCCAAGGGACAGGGACCAAAAACATTCAGTACTTC.

This clonotype was counted ten times or more. The chain recombines TRBV11-2 with TRBJ1-1; D not certain. V was pared by 1 base and J by 7 bases, with 13 bases between. Germline V gene sequence: CDR1 SGHAT, CDR2 FQNNGV. This CDR3 has 14 amino acids. CDR3 sequence: CASSLGGWGGEAFF. The CDR3 DNA reads as TGTGCCAGCAGCTTAGGGGGATGGGGTGGTGAAGCTTTCTTT.

This clonotype has only a few counts. The genes are TRBV29-1 and TRBJ2-2; D is ambiguous. This CDR3 contains 13 residues. The germline V and J ends were trimmed by 3 bases and 3 bases, with 8 bases remaining between them. Germline-derived CDR1 and CDR2 are SQVTM and ANQGSEA. CDR3 bases: TGCAGCGTTGATTGGGGTTACACCGGGGAGCTGTTTTTT. It codes for CSVDWGYTGELFF.

This clonotype showed up just a few times. A much larger clone lies one base from this, so it may be a read error. V gene TRBV11-2 combines with J gene TRBJ2-5; the match to TRBD2 covers 13 bases. This CDR3 has 17 amino acids. Germline-derived CDR1 and CDR2 are SGHAT and FQNNGV. In nucleotides, the CDR3 is TGTGCCAGCAGCTTAGATACCGGACTAGCGGGGGAAGAGGCCCAGTACTTC. It codes for CASSLDTGLAGEEAQYF.